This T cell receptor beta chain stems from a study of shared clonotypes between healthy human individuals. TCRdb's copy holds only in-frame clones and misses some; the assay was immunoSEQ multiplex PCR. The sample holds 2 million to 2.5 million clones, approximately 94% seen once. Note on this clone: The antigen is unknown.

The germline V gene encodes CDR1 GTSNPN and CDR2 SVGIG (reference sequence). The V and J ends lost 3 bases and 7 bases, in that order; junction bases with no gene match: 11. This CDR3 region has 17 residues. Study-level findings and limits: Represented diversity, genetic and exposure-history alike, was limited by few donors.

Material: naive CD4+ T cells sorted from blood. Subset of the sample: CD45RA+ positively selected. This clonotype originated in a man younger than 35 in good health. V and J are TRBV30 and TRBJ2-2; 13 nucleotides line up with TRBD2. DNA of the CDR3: TGTGCCTGGAGACAGACCGGACTAGCGGGAGCGGTCGGGGAGCTGTTTTTT. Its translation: CAWRQTGLAGAVGELFF.